The present T cell receptor (beta chain) was sequenced within a study of response to subunit inactivated influenza vaccine. Study-wide results and limits: A suggestion made by the authors is that each seasonal influenza vaccination recruits few new T cells.

Trimming removed 7 bases from V and 0 bases from J; junction bases left unmatched: 17. The CDR3 is 18 amino acids. One entry per CDR3 protein results from TCRdb running MiXCR on the RT-PCR reads. This table has hundreds of thousands of distinct CDR3 sequences, 10% to 15% appearing once. In this sample, this clonotype turned up a few times. The antigen is not known. The sequencing used PBMCs from blood, collected on the day of vaccination. This rearrangement joins TRBV12-3 or TRBV12-4 to TRBJ2-7; 8 positions match TRBD1. The source of this sequence is a man in his fifties or sixties who received an inactivated influenza vaccine. The chain's CDR3 is CASKPPTGGSPSSYEQYF. The CDR3 DNA reads TGTGCCAGCAAACCCCCCACAGGGGGGTCACCCAGCTCCTACGAGCAGTACTTC.